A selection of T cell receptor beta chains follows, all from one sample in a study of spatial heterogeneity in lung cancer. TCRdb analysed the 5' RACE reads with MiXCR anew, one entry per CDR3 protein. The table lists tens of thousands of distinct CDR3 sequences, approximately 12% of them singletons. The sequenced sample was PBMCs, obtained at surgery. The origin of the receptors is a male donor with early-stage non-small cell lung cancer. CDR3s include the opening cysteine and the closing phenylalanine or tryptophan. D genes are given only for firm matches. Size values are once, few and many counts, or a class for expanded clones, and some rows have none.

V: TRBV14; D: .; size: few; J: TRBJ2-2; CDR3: CASRRDANTGELFF; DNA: TGTGCCAGCAGGAGAGACGCGAACACCGGGGAGCTGTTTTTT
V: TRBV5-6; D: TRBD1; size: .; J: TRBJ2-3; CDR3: CASSLLGQGIDTQYF; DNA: TGTGCCAGCAGCTTGCTCGGACAGGGGATAGATACGCAGTATTTT
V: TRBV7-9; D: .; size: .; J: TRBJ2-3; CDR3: CASRESDTQYF; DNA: TGTGCCAGCCGGGAATCAGATACGCAGTATTTT
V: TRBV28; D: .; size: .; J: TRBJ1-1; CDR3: CASSLVGVSEAFF; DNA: TGTGCCAGCAGTTTGGTGGGGGTTAGTGAAGCTTTCTTT
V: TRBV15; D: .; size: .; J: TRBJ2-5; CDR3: CATSLREKETQYF; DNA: TGTGCCACCAGCCTCAGGGAAAAGGAGACCCAGTACTTC
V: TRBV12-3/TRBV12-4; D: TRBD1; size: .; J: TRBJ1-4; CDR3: CASSRDRGEKLFF; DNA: TGTGCCAGCAGTCGGGACAGGGGGGAAAAACTGTTTTTT
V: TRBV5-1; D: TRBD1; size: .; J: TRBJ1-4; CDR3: CASSTGQPGEKLFF; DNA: TGCGCCAGCAGCACGGGACAGCCAGGCGAAAAACTGTTTTTT
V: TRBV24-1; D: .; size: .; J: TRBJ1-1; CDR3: CATSDPGNTEAFF; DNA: TGTGCCACCAGTGATCCAGGGAACACTGAAGCTTTCTTT
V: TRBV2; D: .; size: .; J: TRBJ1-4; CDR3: CASSEYPPSGEKLFF; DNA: TGTGCCAGCAGTGAATATCCCCCTTCGGGTGAAAAACTGTTTTTT
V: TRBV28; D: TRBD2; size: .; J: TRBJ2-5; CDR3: CASSSPGLEYF; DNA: TGTGCCAGCAGCTCACCGGGACTAGAGTACTTC
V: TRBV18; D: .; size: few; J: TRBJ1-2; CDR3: CASSGGYGYTF; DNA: TGTGCCAGCTCAGGGGGCTATGGCTACACCTTC
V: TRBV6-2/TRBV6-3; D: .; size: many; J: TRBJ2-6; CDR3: CASRENRAGANVLTF; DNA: TGTGCCAGCAGAGAAAACAGGGCTGGGGCCAACGTCCTGACTTTC
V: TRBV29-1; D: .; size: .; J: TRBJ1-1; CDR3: CSVAAYTEAFF; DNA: TGCAGCGTTGCCGCCTACACTGAAGCTTTCTTT
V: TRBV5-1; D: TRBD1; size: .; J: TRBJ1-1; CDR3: CASSSTGAMNTEAFF; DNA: TGCGCCAGCAGCTCCACAGGGGCGATGAACACTGAAGCTTTCTTT
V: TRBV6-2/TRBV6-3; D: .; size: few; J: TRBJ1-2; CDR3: CASSYGSRANYGYTF; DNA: TGTGCCAGCAGTTACGGCAGCAGAGCTAACTATGGCTACACCTTC
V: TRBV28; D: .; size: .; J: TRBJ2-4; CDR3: CASSGGAKNIQYF; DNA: TGTGCCAGCAGCGGGGGCGCCAAAAACATTCAGTACTTC
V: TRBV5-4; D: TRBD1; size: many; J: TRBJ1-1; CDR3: CASSSGQGAGMNTEAFF; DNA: TGTGCCAGCAGCTCCGGACAGGGGGCGGGCATGAACACTGAAGCTTTCTTT
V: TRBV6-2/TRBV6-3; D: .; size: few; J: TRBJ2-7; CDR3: CASSYSGARVFYEQYF; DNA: TGTGCCAGCAGTTACTCGGGGGCCAGGGTATTCTACGAGCAGTACTTC
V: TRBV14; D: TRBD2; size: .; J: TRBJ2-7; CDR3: CASSRSSGSVYEQYF; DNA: TGTGCCAGCAGCCGGTCTAGCGGGAGTGTCTACGAGCAGTACTTC
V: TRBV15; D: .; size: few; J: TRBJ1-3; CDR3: CATSRDLQLSGNTIYF; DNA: TGTGCCACCAGCAGAGATCTACAGCTCTCTGGAAACACCATATATTTT
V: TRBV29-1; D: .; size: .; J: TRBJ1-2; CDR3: CSGIQTNYGYTF; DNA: TGCAGCGGGATCCAGACTAACTATGGCTACACCTTC
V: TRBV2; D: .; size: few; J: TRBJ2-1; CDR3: CASNLYLYNEQFF; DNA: TGTGCCAGCAATCTTTACCTCTACAATGAGCAGTTCTTC